Each of the 30 T cell receptor beta chains below was sequenced from the same sample in a study of synovial regulatory T cells in juvenile arthritis. Synovial fluid was collected with matched peripheral blood from each patient with active arthritis. The protocol was immunoSEQ multiplex PCR, while the TCRdb copy is restricted to in-frame clones and leaves out a portion. The sample has thousands of clones, and its top ten clones hold 13% to 15%. The sequenced sample consisted of Treg cells from the synovium. These receptors originate from a donor aged 2-29 years with juvenile idiopathic arthritis.

This clone is deemed medium-sized (0.01 to 0.1%) by its frequency. V and J are TRBV5-4 and TRBJ1-2. This CDR3 spans 15 amino acids. DNA for this receptor is not on file. From germline, CDR1 is SGHNT and CDR2 YYREEE (reference sequence). CDR3 in amino acids: CASSFSSAPSYGYTF.

This clone is medium-sized by frequency. The rearrangement uses TRBV29-1 and TRBJ2-1; the D gene TCRdb calls, TRBD2, cannot be checked with no DNA. This CDR3 contains 11 residues. This entry has no DNA. Germline assignment: CDR1 SQVTM and CDR2 ANQGSEA. This CDR3 is CSVDSPSGQFF.

This clone counts as medium-sized (0.01 to 0.1%) by frequency. V gene TRBV29-1 combines with J gene TRBJ1-2. Germline CDR1 SQVTM, CDR2 ANQGSEA. The CDR3 is 11 residues long. The protein alone is recorded here. Here the CDR3 reads CSIEWSYGYTF. Full variable domain (missing parts from reference TRBV29-1 and TRBJ1-2): SAVISQKPSRDICQRGTSLTIQCQVDSQVTMMFWYRQQPGQSLTLIATANQGSEATYESGFVIDKFPISRPNLTFSTLTVSNMSPEDSSIYLCSIEWSYGYTFGSGTRLTVV.

Considering frequency, this clone is medium-sized. V usage is TRBV7-9 and J usage is TRBJ1-2; without DNA, the TCRdb call of TRBD1 cannot be checked. The CDR3 consists of 14 residues. A DNA sequence was not provided. CDR1 is SEHNR and CDR2 is FQNEAQ in the germline V gene (reference sequence). CDR3 region: CASTRTGRNYGYTF.

This clone counts as medium-sized by frequency. This chain connects TRBV6-6 to TRBJ1-5. The CDR3 is 15 amino acids. DNA was not recorded. The germline V gene has CDR1 MNHNY and CDR2 SVGAGI (reference sequence). The CDR3: CATTLGGVSNQPQHF.

This clone is labeled medium-sized (0.01 to 0.1%) based on frequency. The chain combines TRBV19 with TRBJ1-2; without DNA, the TCRdb call of TRBD1 cannot be checked. The CDR3 is 17 residues long. The DNA is not on file. Germline V lookup: CDR1 LNHDA, CDR2 SQIVND (reference sequence). The CDR3 protein is CASSPRITGTTNYGYTF.

This clone is labeled medium-sized based on frequency. The chain is built from TRBV10-2 and TRBJ2-1; TCRdb picks TRBD2, but there is no DNA to check that call. This CDR3 has 11 residues. The coding DNA is unavailable. Germline assignment: CDR1 WSHSY and CDR2 SAAADI. CDR3 sequence reads: CASGPGTSYFF.

This clone is deemed medium-sized by its frequency. The chain is built from TRBV29-1 and TRBJ1-2; TCRdb indicates TRBD1, and absent DNA this call remains unverified. This CDR3 region has 13 residues. No coding sequence is recorded. Germline-derived CDR1 and CDR2 are SQVTM and ANQGSEA. The CDR3: CSVDATPNYGYTF.

Judged by frequency, this clone is medium-sized (0.01 to 0.1%). The CDR3 sequence is CASTSQRAGTTDTQYF. The chain is built from TRBV5-1 and TRBJ2-3; TCRdb lists TRBD2, though no DNA is available to test this call. Germline CDR1 is SGHRS and CDR2 is YFSETQ. This CDR3 has 16 residues. The coding DNA is unavailable. Based on the CDR3 plus reference TRBV5-1 and TRBJ2-3, the full variable domain is KAGVTQTPRYLIKTRGQQVTLSCSPISGHRSVSWYQQTPGQGLQFLFEYFSETQRNKGNFPGRFSGRQFSNSRSEMNVSTLELGDSALYLCASTSQRAGTTDTQYFGPGTRLTVL.

Measured by frequency, this clone is medium-sized. The chain employs TRBV4-1 and TRBJ2-7; TCRdb gives TRBD2 as the D gene, but with no DNA this cannot be confirmed. Germline CDR1 MGHRA, CDR2 YSYEKL. The CDR3 consists of 19 residues. DNA was not recorded. This CDR3 is CASSQDWWGVSLSSYEQYF.

This clone is identified as medium-sized from frequency. This sequence joins TRBV19 and TRBJ1-2. Germline V gene lookup returns CDR1 LNHDA and CDR2 SQIVND (reference sequence). This CDR3 spans 16 amino acids. No DNA sequence was recorded. The CDR3 sequence: CASSIYGGPTNYGYTF.

According to its frequency, this clone is medium-sized. The V and J genes are TRBV9 and TRBJ2-5; TCRdb designates TRBD2, a call that cannot be tested without DNA. Germline loops: CDR1 SGDLS, CDR2 YYNGEE. This CDR3 has 13 amino acids. Only the protein sequence is given. CDR3 protein: CASSVGAEGTQYF.

This clone is deemed medium-sized by its frequency. This chain connects TRBV29-1 to TRBJ2-1. The germline V gene has CDR1 SQVTM and CDR2 ANQGSEA. The length of the CDR3 is 14 residues. No DNA sequence is on record. CDR3: CSVHGTNAYNEQFF.

This clone is classed as medium-sized (0.01 to 0.1%) by frequency. This chain links TRBV10-3 with TRBJ1-3; TCRdb names TRBD1, which stays unverified in the absence of DNA. Germline-derived CDR1 and CDR2 are ENHRY and SYGVKD. CDR3 length: 14 residues. No DNA sequence was recorded. Here the CDR3 reads CAISDRASGNTIYF.

This clone registers medium-sized by frequency. The V call is TRBV10-3, the J call TRBJ2-1; TCRdb's D gene call, TRBD2, goes unchecked for lack of DNA. Germline CDR1 and CDR2: ENHRY and SYGVKD. This CDR3 contains 15 residues. No DNA is listed. The CDR3 protein is CAISSGLAGDGEQFF.

Frequency places this clone as medium-sized. The chain joins TRBV4-1 to TRBJ2-3; TCRdb picks TRBD2, but there is no DNA to check that call. This CDR3 contains 17 residues. No DNA sequence was recorded. CDR1 MGHRA and CDR2 YSYEKL come from the germline V gene. CDR3: CASSQAWTSGGTDTQYF.

This clone is labeled medium-sized based on frequency. The V call is TRBV11-2, the J call TRBJ1-2; lacking DNA, the TRBD1 call made by TCRdb goes unchecked. The CDR3 is 17 amino acids. This entry has no DNA. In germline, CDR1 is SGHAT, CDR2 FQNNGV. CDR3: CASSLTLQGTGSNGYTF. The whole variable domain, remainder taken from reference TRBV11-2 and TRBJ1-2, is EAGVAQSPRYKIIEKRQSVAFWCNPISGHATLYWYQQILGQGPKLLIQFQNNGVVDDSQLPKDRFSAERLKGVDSTLKIQPAKLEDSAVYLCASSLTLQGTGSNGYTFGSGTRLTVV.

Measured by frequency, this clone is medium-sized. The V gene is TRBV2, the J gene TRBJ2-3; TCRdb's D call of TRBD1 is untestable without DNA. The CDR3 runs 12 residues. Only the protein sequence is given. Germline values: CDR1 SNHLY, CDR2 FYNNEI. The CDR3: CASRQSTDTQYF.

By frequency, this clone is medium-sized. J is TRBJ1-1 and V is TRBV7-9. Germline V lookup: CDR1 SEHNR, CDR2 FQNEAQ (reference sequence). This CDR3 is 13 amino acids long. The DNA sequence is not available. CDR3 in amino acids: CASTFRPNTEAFF.

This clone registers medium-sized by frequency. The chain joins TRBV7-2 to TRBJ2-7; absent DNA, TCRdb's TRBD2 call cannot be checked. This CDR3 is built from 15 residues. No DNA sequence is on record. Germline V gives CDR1 SGHTA, CDR2 FQGNSA. The CDR3 spells CASSPWLADPYEQYF.

This clone is labeled medium-sized (0.01 to 0.1%) based on frequency. The V gene is TRBV12-5, the J gene TRBJ2-4; TCRdb selects TRBD2, and the lack of DNA leaves this call unchecked. The CDR3 runs 16 residues. No DNA sequence is on record. Looked up from germline, CDR1 is LGHNT and CDR2 is FRNRAP. CDR3 sequence reads: CASGLGLAGAKNIQYF.

This clone is labeled medium-sized based on frequency. The genes are TRBV18 and TRBJ1-3. The CDR3 length is 16 residues. No DNA is given. Germline V gives CDR1 KGHSH, CDR2 LQKENI. CDR3 sequence: CASSPSPGGPGNTIYF.

Measured by frequency, this clone is medium-sized. The chain combines TRBV4-2 with TRBJ2-5; TCRdb indicates TRBD2, and absent DNA this call remains unverified. From germline, CDR1 is LGHNA and CDR2 YNFKEQ. The CDR3 spans 16 residues. The protein alone is recorded here. The CDR3 sequence: CASSQEGASGSQTQYF.

Considering frequency, this clone is medium-sized. The rearrangement joins TRBV19 to TRBJ2-2; the TCRdb call, TRBD2, lacks DNA for checking. The CDR3 runs to 15 residues. No DNA accompanies this entry. The germline V gene has CDR1 LNHDA and CDR2 SQIVND (reference sequence). This CDR3 reads CASSEAAANTGELFF.

This clone is labeled medium-sized based on frequency. V gene TRBV6-5 combines with J gene TRBJ2-3; with no DNA, the TCRdb D assignment of TRBD1 cannot be verified. Germline CDR1 reads MNHEY; CDR2 reads SVGAGI. The CDR3 has 14 amino acids. Nucleotide data are not available. The CDR3 loop reads CASSYTGGGDTQYF.

This clone is deemed medium-sized by its frequency. The CDR3: CASSGTAKGATNNEQFF. The rearrangement links TRBV5-4 to TRBJ2-1. In germline, CDR1 is SGHNT, CDR2 YYREEE (reference sequence). The CDR3 totals 17 residues. Only the protein is on record.

Frequency places this clone as medium-sized. The chain uses TRBV7-9 and TRBJ1-5. Germline CDR1 reads SEHNR; CDR2 reads FQNEAQ (reference sequence). The CDR3 has 12 residues. No DNA accompanies this entry. The CDR3 is CASSYDNQPQHF.

This clone ranks as medium-sized (0.01 to 0.1%) in terms of frequency. This sequence joins TRBV6-5 and TRBJ1-1. This CDR3 is 15 amino acids long. DNA for this receptor is not on file. Germline CDR1 reads MNHEY; CDR2 reads SVGAGI. The CDR3 region is CASSYGGDMNTEAFF.

By frequency, this clone registers medium-sized. The V call is TRBV4-1, the J call TRBJ2-3; TCRdb selects TRBD2, and the lack of DNA leaves this call unchecked. CDR1 and CDR2 (germline): MGHRA, YSYEKL. The CDR3 runs to 14 residues. The entry carries no DNA sequence. CDR3 loop: CASSPSGGVDTQYF.

This clone counts as medium-sized (0.01 to 0.1%) by frequency. The CDR3 here is CASSHQSLKPQNYGYTF. The chain joins TRBV5-8 to TRBJ1-2. The CDR3 is 17 residues long. No DNA sequence was recorded. The V gene's germline CDR1 is SGHTS and CDR2 YDEGEE.